Below are 15 T cell receptor beta chains sequenced from a single sample in a study of T cell responses to AZD1222 COVID-19 vaccine (dated by TCRdb to about 2021). Per the publication, the time point label means: baseline before first vaccination. Library generation was performed with the immunoSEQ multiplex PCR assay. TCRdb carries this immuneACCESS record with in-frame sequences only. Its versions omit some clonotypes, under half of them owing to an unresolved V gene in the studies checked, with the rest unexplained. This sample is represented by some 100,000 clones; roughly nine tenths of them were singletons. Together, the top ten hold 7.5% of the sample. The specimen was peripheral blood, collected on day 0 of AZD1222 vaccination. All receptors derive from an adult in good health.

This chain uses TRBV11-3 with TRBJ2-2; TRBD2 agrees at 8 bases. There are 14 residues in the CDR3. Germline V gives CDR1 SGHNT, CDR2 YENEEA. Trimming removed 5 bases from V and 5 bases from J; junction bases left unmatched: 4. The CDR3 loop is CASSVGLATGELFF. The CDR3 region has the DNA TGTGCCAGCAGCGTTGGACTAGCAACCGGGGAGCTGTTTTTT.

The count of this clone is one. The V and J genes are TRBV5-6 and TRBJ2-2, with D unclear. The V end lost 6 bases, the J end lost 5 bases, and 8 bases lay between the germline ends. The CDR3 length is 12 residues. From germline, CDR1 is SGHDT and CDR2 YYEEEE. CDR3 residues: CASNLLTGELFF. The DNA of the CDR3 is TGTGCCAGCAACTTATTGACCGGGGAGCTGTTTTTT. Based on the CDR3 plus reference TRBV5-6 and TRBJ2-2, the full variable domain is DAGVTQSPTHLIKTRGQQVTLRCSPKSGHDTVSWYQQALGQGPQFIFQYYEEEERQRGNFPDRFSGHQFPNYSSELNVNALLLGDSALYLCASNLLTGELFFGEGSRLTVL.

The V call is TRBV5-6, the J call TRBJ2-3; D is undetermined. Germline V gives CDR1 SGHDT, CDR2 YYEEEE. This CDR3 spans 12 amino acids. V was trimmed by 0 bases and J by 4 bases, leaving 3 bases between them. CDR3 in DNA: TGTGCCAGCAGCTTGGAGTCAGATACGCAGTATTTT. The encoded protein is CASSLESDTQYF.

The V gene is TRBV30, the J gene TRBJ2-1, with no clear D. Germline CDR1 is GTSNPN and CDR2 is SVGIG (reference sequence). There are 15 residues in the CDR3. Trimming pared 2 bases from V and 2 bases from J, leaving 13 bases between. The CDR3 nucleotides read TGTGCCTGGAGTAATTTCTCTTTCGCCTACAATGAGCAGTTCTTC. It translates to CAWSNFSFAYNEQFF.

V usage is TRBV5-5 and J usage is TRBJ1-2, with 7 bases aligning to TRBD1. The length of the CDR3 is 14 residues. CDR1 SGHKS and CDR2 YYEKEE come from the germline V gene (reference sequence). V shed 4 bases, J shed 0 bases, and the junction held 3 bases outside the gene matches. CDR3 in amino acids: CASSPGQPNYGYTF. The CDR3 region has the DNA TGTGCCAGCAGCCCGGGACAGCCTAACTATGGCTACACCTTC. The variable domain in full, with the rest retrieved from reference TRBV5-5 and TRBJ1-2, is DAGVTQSPTHLIKTRGQQVTLRCSPISGHKSVSWYQQVLGQGPQFIFQYYEKEERGRGNFPDRFSARQFPNYSSELNVNALLLGDSALYLCASSPGQPNYGYTFGSGTRLTVV.

The chain couples TRBV30 to TRBJ1-5; 8 bases match TRBD1. Germline loops: CDR1 GTSNPN, CDR2 SVGIG (reference sequence). The V segment lost 4 bases and the J segment 4 bases; nucleotides outside the gene matches: 12. This CDR3 spans 16 amino acids. The CDR3 is CAWTLPRGLGNQPQHF. The CDR3 nucleotides are TGTGCCTGGACTCTACCCAGGGGGCTAGGGAATCAGCCCCAGCATTTT.

The chain links TRBV19 to TRBJ1-5; TRBD1 is a possible D gene (6 bases). Trimming left V 9 bases short and J 3 bases short, with 33 bases between. Germline CDR1 is LNHDA and CDR2 is SQIVND (reference sequence). The CDR3 is made up of 20 amino acids. The CDR3 DNA is TGTGCCAGCCGGGACACAGGACAGATGGGGCAGATCTCATACAATCAGCCCCAGCATTTT. As protein: CASRDTGQMGQISYNQPQHF.

This clone was observed a few times. The rearrangement uses TRBV29-1 and TRBJ2-7; weak D call: TRBD2 (6 bases). Germline V gene lookup returns CDR1 SQVTM and CDR2 ANQGSEA. The V end was cut by 7 bases, the J end by 2 bases, with 12 bases between. The CDR3 consists of 12 residues. The CDR3 DNA sequence: TGCAGCGGTCGGGACTCTACCTACGAGCAGTACTTC. Translated: CSGRDSTYEQYF.

This clone was picked up a small number of times. J is TRBJ1-2 and V is TRBV29-1; no definite D call. Trimming removed 3 bases from V and 2 bases from J, with 13 bases in between. The length of the CDR3 is 14 residues. CDR1 is SQVTM and CDR2 is ANQGSEA in the germline V gene. For the CDR3, the DNA is TGCAGCGTTGACGCCCCGGGGTTGAACTATGGCTACACCTTC. Translating it yields CSVDAPGLNYGYTF.

CDR3 loop: CASSLGPSNSPLHF. The CDR3 nucleotides are TGCGCCAGCAGCTTGGGGCCCTCTAATTCACCCCTCCACTTT. This chain links TRBV5-1 with TRBJ1-6; no clear D. The CDR3 has 14 amino acids. Germline CDR1 and CDR2: SGHRS and YFSETQ. Trimming cost V 0 bases and J 6 bases, with 7 bases left between them.

The chain carries TRBV27 and TRBJ1-1; 10 bases agree with TRBD1. The CDR3 is 15 residues long. The trim removed 5 bases at V and 4 bases at J, leaving 7 bases unmatched. Germline lookup yields CDR1 MNHEY and CDR2 SMNVEV (reference sequence). CDR3 residues: CASSPRQGAVTEAFF. CDR3 nucleotides: TGTGCCAGCAGTCCCCGACAGGGGGCAGTCACTGAAGCTTTCTTT.

This clone has a single count. The V and J genes are TRBV28 and TRBJ1-4, with D uncertain. Looked up from germline, CDR1 is MDHEN and CDR2 is SYDVKM. Trimming cost V 4 bases and J 5 bases, with 14 bases left between them. The CDR3 is 15 residues long. CDR3 DNA sequence: TGTGCCAGCAGTTCCCCCCGGGTGGGGAATGAAAAACTGTTTTTT. It is translated as CASSSPRVGNEKLFF.

The genes are TRBV19 and TRBJ1-1; 9 nucleotides line up with TRBD1. Germline CDR1 LNHDA, CDR2 SQIVND (reference sequence). This CDR3 region has 14 residues. J was trimmed by 10 bases and V by 8 bases; bases with no gene match: 14. Here the CDR3 DNA reads TGTGCCAGTTCACAGGGACAGGGCGGTATGTTAGCTTTCTTT. Translated, it gives CASSQGQGGMLAFF.

The chain has TRBV25-1 and TRBJ1-6; D call uncertain. V lost 2 bases and J 6 bases, leaving 11 bases between the germline ends. Germline CDR1 and CDR2: MGHDK and SYGVNS. This CDR3 spans 15 amino acids. The DNA for the CDR3 is TGTGCCAGCAGTGAAGACCGCCCCTCTAATTCACCCCTCCACTTT. The encoded protein is CASSEDRPSNSPLHF.

The chain joins TRBV7-2 to TRBJ1-1, with D possibly being TRBD1 (6 bases). Trimming pared 0 bases from V and 1 base from J, leaving 6 bases between. Germline CDR1 reads SGHTA; CDR2 reads FQGNSA. This CDR3 is built from 14 residues. The CDR3 bases are TGTGCCAGCAGCTTAGCGGGGGCGAACACTGAAGCTTTCTTT. Its protein is CASSLAGANTEAFF.